This T cell receptor (beta chain) was identified during a study of T cell responses to AZD1222 COVID-19 vaccine. Study observations and caveats: Of spike-specific TCRs, nearly half reportedly target regions left unmutated in variants. A mostly white British donor set with more females was recruited, and clonal diversity was possibly underestimated. Repertoire sampling occurred only after the peak T cell response.

Here immunoSEQ multiplex PCR was the method, and the copy in TCRdb shows in-frame clones only, minus some. There are approximately 140,000 clones in the sample; 80% to 95% occur only once, and 3% to 3.5% lies in the top ten. A remark on this clone: Antigen specificity is unknown.

The sample consisted of peripheral blood, taken 28 days after the second AZD1222 dose. The source of this sequence is an adult who received the AZD1222 COVID-19 vaccine.

The CDR3 DNA follows: TGTGCCAGCAGTTTATTTAGGGGGGCTGGCACTGAAGCTTTCTTT. This sequence encodes CASSLFRGAGTEAFF. V gene TRBV27 combines with J gene TRBJ1-1; possible D gene TRBD1, 6 bases. Germline loops: CDR1 MNHEY, CDR2 SMNVEV (reference sequence). Trimming cost V 1 base and J 4 bases, with 13 bases left between them. The length of the CDR3 is 15 residues.